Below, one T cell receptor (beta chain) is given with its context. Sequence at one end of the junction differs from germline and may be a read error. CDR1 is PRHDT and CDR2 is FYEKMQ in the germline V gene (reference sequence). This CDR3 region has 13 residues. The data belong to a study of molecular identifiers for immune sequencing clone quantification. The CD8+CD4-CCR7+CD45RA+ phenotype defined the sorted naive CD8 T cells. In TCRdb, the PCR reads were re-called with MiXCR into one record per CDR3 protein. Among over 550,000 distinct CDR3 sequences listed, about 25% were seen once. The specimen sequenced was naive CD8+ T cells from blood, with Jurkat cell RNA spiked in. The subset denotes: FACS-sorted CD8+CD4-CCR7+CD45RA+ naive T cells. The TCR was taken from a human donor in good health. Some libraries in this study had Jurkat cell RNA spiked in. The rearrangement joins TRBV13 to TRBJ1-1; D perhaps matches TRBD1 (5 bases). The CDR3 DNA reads TGTGCCAGCAGCGCCGGGCCAGGGACTGACGCTCTCTTT. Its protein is CASSAGPGTDALF. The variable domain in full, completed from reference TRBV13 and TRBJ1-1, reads AAGVIQSPRHLIKEKRETATLKCYPIPRHDTVYWYQQGPGQDPQFLISFYEKMQSDKGSIPDRFSAQQFSDYHSELNMSSLELGDSALYFCASSAGPGTDALFGQGTRLTVV.